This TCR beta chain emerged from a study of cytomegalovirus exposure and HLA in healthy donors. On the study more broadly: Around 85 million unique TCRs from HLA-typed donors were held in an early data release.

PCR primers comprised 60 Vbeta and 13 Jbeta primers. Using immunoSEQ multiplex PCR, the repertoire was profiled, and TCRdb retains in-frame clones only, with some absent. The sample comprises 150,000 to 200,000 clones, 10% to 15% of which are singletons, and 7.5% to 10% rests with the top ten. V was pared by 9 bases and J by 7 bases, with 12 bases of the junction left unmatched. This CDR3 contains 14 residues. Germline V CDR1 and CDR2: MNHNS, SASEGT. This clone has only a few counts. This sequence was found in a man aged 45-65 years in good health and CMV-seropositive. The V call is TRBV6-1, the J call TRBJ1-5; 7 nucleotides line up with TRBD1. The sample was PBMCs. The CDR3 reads CASSTGAVGQPQHF. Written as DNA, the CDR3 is TGTGCCAGTAGCACAGGGGCAGTAGGGCAGCCCCAGCATTTT.